These 2 T cell receptor beta chains were sequenced from one sample in a study of T cell responses to AZD1222 COVID-19 vaccine. Sequenced by immunoSEQ multiplex PCR; TCRdb stores in-frame clones only, minus some. Here the sample spans 140,000 to 150,000 clones, 90% to 95% being singletons. The sample in question was peripheral blood, obtained on day 0 of AZD1222 vaccination. These receptors all stem from an adult in good health.

This clone was found a few times. V and J are TRBV7-9 and TRBJ1-1; the D gene is possibly TRBD1 (5 bases). CDR1 and CDR2 from the germline V gene are SEHNR and FQNEAQ (reference sequence). V lost 1 base and J 7 bases, leaving 7 bases between the germline ends. CDR3 length: 12 residues. CDR3 DNA sequence: TGTGCCAGCAGCTTAGGGGGGTTTGAAGCTTTCTTT. Translating gives CASSLGGFEAFF.

The chain combines TRBV4-1 with TRBJ1-2; tentative D call: TRBD1 (5 bases). The CDR3 spans 12 residues. Germline V gene sequence: CDR1 MGHRA, CDR2 YSYEKL. V lost 0 bases to trimming and J lost 8 bases, with 7 bases between them. Written as DNA, the CDR3 is TGCGCCAGCAGCCAAGATAACAGGGGCTACACCTTC. It encodes CASSQDNRGYTF.